This T cell receptor (beta chain) came from a study of OX40 agonist ivuxolimab in advanced cancers. Study-wide results and limits: There were also nonresponders showing low normalized T-cell clonal expansion.

A word on this clone: The target antigen is unknown.

Assay: immunoSEQ multiplex PCR; the TCRdb copy retains only in-frame clones and omits some. The sample includes more than 45,000 clones, approximately 90% of them seen just once. The V and J ends lost 3 bases and 6 bases respectively, with 13 bases between them. The CDR3 extends over 14 amino acids. The germline gives CDR1 SGHNT, CDR2 YYREEE (reference sequence). Here the sequenced sample was CD4+ or CD8+ T cells sorted from blood, taken in a trial of the OX40 agonist ivuxolimab. The V and J genes are TRBV5-4 and TRBJ2-1, with a tentative D call TRBD2 (6 bases). The sequence derives from an adult with an advanced solid tumor such as melanoma, head and neck, liver or kidney cancer. DNA of the CDR3: TGTGCCAGCAGCTCCGGGACTTCCACCAATGAGCAGTTCTTC. Its protein is CASSSGTSTNEQFF.